The next 5 T cell receptor beta chains were all read from a single sample in a study of siplizumab effects on memory and regulatory T cells. Using immunoSEQ multiplex PCR, the repertoire was profiled, and TCRdb retains in-frame clones only, with some absent. This sample has 100,000 or so clones, with about 90% found just once. The specimen sequenced was CD4+ T cells sorted from blood. The receptors were sampled from a human donor in good health.

CDR3 nucleotides: TGTGCCAGCAGTTTATCGGGTTTATCCATGAACACTGAAGCTTTCTTT. This sequence encodes CASSLSGLSMNTEAFF. The genes are TRBV27 and TRBJ1-1; no firm D call. This CDR3 has 16 amino acids. CDR1 and CDR2 from the germline V gene are MNHEY and SMNVEV (reference sequence). Deletions cut 0 bases from V and 0 bases from J, with 11 bases between.

This clone has at least ten counts. This chain links TRBV2 with TRBJ1-5; D is perhaps TRBD1 (5 bases). Germline V gene lookup returns CDR1 SNHLY and CDR2 FYNNEI. Trimming pared 4 bases from V and 4 bases from J, leaving 11 bases between. The CDR3 runs to 14 residues. The CDR3 region has the DNA TGTGCCAGCAGTGGGGTGGGGCAGAATCAGCCCCAGCATTTT. It is translated as CASSGVGQNQPQHF.

This sequence joins TRBV18 and TRBJ2-5; 7 bases are shared with TRBD1. The CDR3 loop spans 16 amino acids. The germline V gene has CDR1 KGHSH and CDR2 LQKENI. The V segment lost 2 bases and the J segment 2 bases; nucleotides outside the gene matches: 8. CDR3 DNA: TGTGCCAGCTCACCATTTCTTACAGGGGCTCAAGAGACCCAGTACTTC. Protein sequence: CASSPFLTGAQETQYF. The complete variable domain, with remaining parts taken from reference TRBV18 and TRBJ2-5, reads NAGVMQNPRHLVRRRGQEARLRCSPMKGHSHVYWYRQLPEEGLKFMVYLQKENIIDESGMPKERFSAEFPKEGPSILRIQQVVRGDSAAYFCASSPFLTGAQETQYFGPGTRLLVL.

The rearrangement joins TRBV5-4 to TRBJ1-6; 11 positions match TRBD1. CDR1 and CDR2 from the germline V gene are SGHNT and YYREEE (reference sequence). After removal of 3 bases from V and 6 bases from J, the junction contained 5 bases not matched to a gene. This CDR3 is built from 16 residues. This chain's CDR3 is CASSSPDRGRNSPLHF. The CDR3 nucleotides are TGTGCCAGCAGCTCCCCGGACAGGGGGCGTAATTCACCCCTCCACTTT.

This sequence joins TRBV30 and TRBJ1-5; 8 bases are a match to TRBD1. The CDR3 contains 14 residues. Germline CDR1 reads GTSNPN; CDR2 reads SVGIG (reference sequence). The V segment lost 1 base and the J segment 6 bases; nucleotides outside the gene matches: 5. The CDR3 DNA reads TGTGCCTGGAGTGCAGGGGGCGGGGGTCAGCCCCAGCATTTT. Translating gives CAWSAGGGGQPQHF.